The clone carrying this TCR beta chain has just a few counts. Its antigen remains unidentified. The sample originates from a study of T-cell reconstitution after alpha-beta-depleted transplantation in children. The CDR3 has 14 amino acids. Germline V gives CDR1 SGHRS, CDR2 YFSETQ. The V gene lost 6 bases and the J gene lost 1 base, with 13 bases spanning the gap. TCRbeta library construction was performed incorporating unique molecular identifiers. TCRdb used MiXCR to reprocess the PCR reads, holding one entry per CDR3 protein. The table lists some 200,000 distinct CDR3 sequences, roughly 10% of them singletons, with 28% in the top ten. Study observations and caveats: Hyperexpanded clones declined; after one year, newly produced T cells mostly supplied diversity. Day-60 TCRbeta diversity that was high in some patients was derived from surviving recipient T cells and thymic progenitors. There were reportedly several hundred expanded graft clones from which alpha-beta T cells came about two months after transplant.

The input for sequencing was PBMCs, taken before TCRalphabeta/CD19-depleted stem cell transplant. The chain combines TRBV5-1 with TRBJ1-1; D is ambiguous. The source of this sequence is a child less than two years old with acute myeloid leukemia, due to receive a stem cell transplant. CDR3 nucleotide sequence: TGCGCCAGCACCCCGGGGTTGGGGAACACTGAAGCTTTCTTT. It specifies CASTPGLGNTEAFF.